A single sample is the source of the 18 T cell receptor beta chains below, sequenced in a study of blood T cell repertoires in COVID-19. Generated by immunoSEQ multiplex PCR, the TCRdb table keeps only in-frame clones and is missing some. The data hold 200,000 or so clones, with more than 75% observed a single time. Specimen: peripheral blood. These TCRs come from an older person with COVID-19, enrolled during active disease.

V gene TRBV9 combines with J gene TRBJ2-3; D is possibly TRBD2 (7 bases). Trimming shortened V by 2 bases and J by 2 bases, and 12 bases separated the two germline ends. The germline V gene has CDR1 SGDLS and CDR2 YYNGEE. The CDR3 runs to 15 residues. CDR3 nucleotides: TGTGCCAGCAGCGTGAGAGGGGGGGACACAGATACGCAGTATTTT. Amino acid sequence: CASSVRGGDTDTQYF.

The gene calls are TRBV18 and TRBJ2-1, with TRBD1 as a possible D gene (5 bases). Trimming cost V 2 bases and J 3 bases, with 8 bases left between them. Germline V gene sequence: CDR1 KGHSH, CDR2 LQKENI. The length of the CDR3 is 14 residues. DNA of the CDR3: TGTGCCAGCTCACCAGTCAGGGACTACAATGAGCAGTTCTTC. It translates to CASSPVRDYNEQFF.

The V call is TRBV7-9, the J call TRBJ1-5; TRBD1 matches 8 bases. The CDR3 runs to 15 residues. The J segment lost 5 bases and the V segment lost 1 base, leaving 4 bases of the junction unmatched. Per germline, CDR1 SEHNR and CDR2 FQNEAQ (reference sequence). The CDR3 reads CASSLGDRPHQPQHF. The CDR3, as DNA: TGTGCCAGCAGCTTAGGGGACAGGCCGCATCAGCCCCAGCATTTT.

This chain joins TRBV28 and TRBJ1-5, with TRBD1 as a possible D gene (6 bases). Germline V gene lookup returns CDR1 MDHEN and CDR2 SYDVKM. V lost 5 bases to trimming and J lost 7 bases, with 15 bases between them. This CDR3 is built from 14 residues. CDR3 DNA: TGTGCCAGCAGTAACCCAGGGGAGAGCCAGCCCCAGCATTTT. Protein product: CASSNPGESQPQHF.

The rearrangement joins TRBV7-3 to TRBJ2-3, with D tentatively TRBD2 (6 bases). Between the trimmed V and J ends, which lost 4 bases and 1 base, there was a span of 9 bases. The germline V gene encodes CDR1 SGHTA and CDR2 FQGTGA. The CDR3 spans 14 residues. CDR3 in DNA: TGTGCCAGCAGCTCGGGACTCCGCACAGATACGCAGTATTTT. It specifies CASSSGLRTDTQYF.

J is TRBJ2-7 and V is TRBV3-1 (or the pseudogene TRBV3-2); TRBD2 matches 12 bases. Germline CDR1 reads LGHDT; CDR2 reads YNNKEL (reference sequence). The CDR3 has 15 residues. With V trimmed by 4 bases and J by 1 base, 2 bases remained unmatched. CDR3 sequence reads: CASSRTSGTSYEQYF. The CDR3 nucleotides read TGTGCCAGCAGCCGGACTAGCGGGACTTCCTACGAGCAGTACTTC.

This chain links TRBV3-1 (or the pseudogene TRBV3-2) with TRBJ2-7; TRBD1 agrees at 8 bases. The CDR3 contains 16 residues. Germline CDR1 and CDR2: LGHDT and YNNKEL (reference sequence). V lost 3 bases and J lost 0; bases outside the gene matches: 7. CDR3 bases: TGTGCCAGCAGCCAGTCAGACAGGGGCAACTCCTACGAGCAGTACTTC. Its protein is CASSQSDRGNSYEQYF.

The V gene is TRBV5-6, the J gene TRBJ2-7; possible D gene TRBD2, 5 bases. Germline-derived CDR1 and CDR2 are SGHDT and YYEEEE. The ends were cut back, 4 bases at V and 9 bases at J, with 14 bases in the middle. The CDR3 loop spans 12 amino acids. The CDR3 here is CASSEGGVGQYF. DNA of the CDR3: TGTGCCAGCAGCGAGGGCGGCGTCGGGCAGTACTTC.

This clone was seen once. This chain links TRBV7-2 with TRBJ2-1; TRBD2 might be the D (5 bases). Trimming removed 1 base from V and 8 bases from J, with 6 bases in between. The CDR3 loop spans 12 amino acids. The germline V gene encodes CDR1 SGHTA and CDR2 FQGNSA. DNA for the CDR3: TGTGCCAGCAGCTTAGGAGGGTATGAGCAGTTCTTC. It codes for CASSLGGYEQFF.

This clone was detected once. The rearrangement joins TRBV11-2 to TRBJ2-2; D is unresolved. The CDR3 sequence is 15 residues long. Trimming left V 0 bases short and J 4 bases short, with 9 bases between. Per germline, CDR1 SGHAT and CDR2 FQNNGV. CDR3 DNA: TGTGCCAGCAGCTTAGATCTAACTACCACCGGGGAGCTGTTTTTT. Its translation: CASSLDLTTTGELFF.

This clone appeared a single time. This chain links TRBV27 with TRBJ1-5, with D perhaps matching TRBD1 (6 bases). V was pared by 8 bases and J by 3 bases, with 11 bases between. CDR3 length equals 13 residues. From germline, CDR1 is MNHEY and CDR2 SMNVEV (reference sequence). For the CDR3, the DNA is TGTGCCAGCTCGGACAGTATCAATCAGCCCCAGCATTTT. The encoded protein is CASSDSINQPQHF.

The J gene is TRBJ1-1, the V gene TRBV9; D is undetermined. The CDR3 has 15 amino acids. Trimming left V 0 bases short and J 1 base short, with 10 bases between. The germline V gene encodes CDR1 SGDLS and CDR2 YYNGEE. In DNA, the CDR3 is TGTGCCAGCAGCGTAGGTCCGGGATCGAACACTGAAGCTTTCTTT. Translated: CASSVGPGSNTEAFF.

This clone appeared a few times. The V and J genes are TRBV7-6 and TRBJ2-1; possibly TRBD2 for D (5 bases). The CDR3 sequence is 16 residues long. V was shortened by 1 base and J by 5 bases, with 15 bases between the two germline ends. CDR1 is SGHVS and CDR2 is FNYEAQ in the germline V gene. CDR3 protein: CASSLVRVGSHNEQFF. CDR3 nucleotides: TGTGCCAGCAGCTTAGTGCGGGTGGGCTCGCACAATGAGCAGTTCTTC. Supplemented by reference TRBV7-6 and TRBJ2-1, the full variable domain reads GAGVSQSPRYKVTKRGQDVALRCDPISGHVSLYWYRQALGQGPEFLTYFNYEAQQDKSGLPNDRFSAERPEGSISTLTIQRTEQRDSAMYRCASSLVRVGSHNEQFFGPGTRLTVL.

This sequence joins TRBV21-1 and TRBJ1-1. TRBV21-1 is a pseudogene segment. This CDR3 is 12 amino acids long. The CDR3 DNA reads TGTGCCAGCTCCGATCGGGGCACTGAAGCTTTCTTT. This codes for CASSDRGTEAFF.

The rearrangement joins TRBV2 to TRBJ2-5, with 8 bases aligning to TRBD1. The CDR3 length is 15 residues. Germline trimming cut 7 bases from V and 4 bases from J; bases unmatched to any gene: 11. Germline V CDR1 and CDR2: SNHLY, FYNNEI. The CDR3, as DNA: TGTGCCAGCACTAGGGTTGGGACAGGACTAGAGACCCAGTACTTC. Translation: CASTRVGTGLETQYF.

The chain carries TRBV28 and TRBJ2-7; TRBD2 aligns across 7 bases. Germline-derived CDR1 and CDR2 are MDHEN and SYDVKM. This CDR3 comprises 14 residues. V shed 3 bases and J 3 bases; nucleotides not matched to a gene: 5. The CDR3 sequence: CASSLGGSRYEQYF. DNA of the CDR3: TGTGCCAGCAGTTTGGGGGGGAGTCGCTACGAGCAGTACTTC.

The chain is built from TRBV14 and TRBJ2-1; D is uncertain. The CDR3 length is 11 residues. Germline loops: CDR1 SGHDN, CDR2 FVKESK. Trimming removed 4 bases at V and 7 bases at J, with 5 bases between. This chain's CDR3 is CASSRLNEQFF. DNA for the CDR3: TGTGCCAGCAGCCGTCTGAATGAGCAGTTCTTC.

The chain links TRBV27 to TRBJ1-1; 9 bases align to TRBD1. CDR3 size: 12 residues. With 4 bases clipped from V and 12 bases from J, the junction kept 6 bases outside the gene matches. In germline, CDR1 is MNHEY, CDR2 SMNVEV (reference sequence). CDR3 DNA: TGTGCCAGCAGTTATAACAGGGGGCTGACTTTCTTT. The encoded protein is CASSYNRGLTFF.